These T cell receptor beta chains were read from a single sample in a study of long-term antiretroviral therapy in people with HIV. TCRdb keeps only in-frame clones here, not all; method: immunoSEQ multiplex PCR. The profile shows more than 35,000 clones, roughly 94% of them singletons. The source was unsorted PBMCs, collected 4.1 years after starting antiretroviral therapy. The receptors here all came from a woman aged 45-65 years with HIV. Both conserved end residues are part of each CDR3. D genes are given only for firm matches. Only some rows state a clone size, as once, few, many or a class for expanded clones.

few | TRBJ1-2 | TRBV5-6 | NA | TGTGCCAGCAGCTTGACGACGGGATACTATGGCTACACCTTC | CASSLTTGYYGYTF
once | TRBJ1-1 | TRBV6-6 | NA | TGTGCCAGCAGCCCCTCGCGGGGAGGGACTGAAGCTTTCTTT | CASSPSRGGTEAFF
NA | TRBJ2-5 | TRBV19 | TRBD1 | TGTGCCAGTAGTCTTATGACAGGGGAAGAGACCCAGTACTTC | CASSLMTGEETQYF
NA | TRBJ2-3 | TRBV4-2 | NA | TGTGCCAGCAGCCAAGATTGGCAAGCGCGGGCAGATACGCAGTATTTT | CASSQDWQARADTQYF
NA | TRBJ2-7 | TRBV5-6 | NA | TGTGCCAGCAGCTTGGAGCGGCTAGGCGAGCAGTACTTC | CASSLERLGEQYF
NA | TRBJ1-2 | TRBV20-1 | NA | TGCAGTGTTAACTATGGCTACACCTTC | CSVNYGYTF
NA | TRBJ2-7 | TRBV15 | NA | TGTGCCACCAGGGGCTTCGGGAGCAACGAGCAGTACTTC | CATRGFGSNEQYF
NA | TRBJ1-6 | TRBV9 | TRBD1 | TGTGCCAGCAGCGTAGACCAGGGGGGAAATTCACCCCTCCACTTT | CASSVDQGGNSPLHF
NA | TRBJ2-7 | TRBV5-1 | TRBD2 | TGCGCCAGCAGCTCAGCCGGGACTAGCGGGCGGAACTACGAGCAGTACTTC | CASSSAGTSGRNYEQYF
NA | TRBJ2-1 | TRBV5-1 | NA | TGCGCCAGCAGCCTCGTAGGGTACAATGAGCAGTTCTTC | CASSLVGYNEQFF
NA | TRBJ2-5 | TRBV4-2 | NA | TGTGCCAGCAGCCAGAGTCTAGCCCAAGAGACCCAGTACTTC | CASSQSLAQETQYF
NA | TRBJ2-5 | TRBV5-3 | NA | TGTGCCAGAAGCTTTCGGAACAGAAGAAAAGAGACCCAGTACTTC | CARSFRNRRKETQYF
NA | TRBJ1-2 | TRBV5-4 | TRBD1 | TGTGCCAGCAGCCCGGACAGGTCCCTCTTAAGGAGGGGCTACACCTTC | CASSPDRSLLRRGYTF
NA | TRBJ1-6 | TRBV5-1 | NA | TGCGCCAGCAGCTTGGATACAACTACCCCCACCCTCCACTTT | CASSLDTTTPTLHF
NA | TRBJ2-1 | TRBV5-1 | TRBD1 | TGCGCCAGCAGCGCCCAGACAGGGAGATCCTACAATGAGCAGTTCTTC | CASSAQTGRSYNEQFF
NA | TRBJ2-2 | TRBV10-3 | NA | TGTGCCTCGGGCCTGAACACCGGGGAGCTGTTTTTT | CASGLNTGELFF
once | TRBJ2-5 | TRBV12-5 | NA | TGTGCTAGTGGTTTGGCCGGGACACCCCAAGAGACCCAGTACTTC | CASGLAGTPQETQYF
NA | TRBJ2-7 | TRBV5-1 | NA | TGCGCCAGCAGCTTGGAACAGGGCCGCTACGAGCAGTACTTC | CASSLEQGRYEQYF
once | TRBJ1-1 | TRBV7-9 | TRBD1 | TGTGCCAGCACCACACAGGGGACGAACACTGAAGCTTTCTTT | CASTTQGTNTEAFF
NA | TRBJ2-1 | TRBV7-3 | TRBD2 | TGTGCCAGCAGCTCGGGGGGGTACAATGAGCAGTTCTTC | CASSSGGYNEQFF
NA | TRBJ1-1 | TRBV5-1 | NA | TGCGCCAGCAGCTTAAGTTTTGGTAACACTGAAGCTTTCTTT | CASSLSFGNTEAFF
NA | TRBJ2-7 | TRBV9 | TRBD2 | TGTGCCAGCAGCGTAGGAGCGGGGGGCACCTACGAGCAGTACTTC | CASSVGAGGTYEQYF
NA | TRBJ1-6 | TRBV5-6 | NA | TGTGCCAGCAGCTTGGAAGGGTTCTATAATTCACCCCTCCACTTT | CASSLEGFYNSPLHF
NA | TRBJ1-1 | TRBV5-5 | NA | TGTGCCAGCAGCTTCGGCAGGTCCGTTATCACTGAAGCTTTCTTT | CASSFGRSVITEAFF
NA | TRBJ2-3 | TRBV4-1 | NA | TGCGCCAGCAGCCAAGGGGGGGCCCGAACTAGCACAGATACGCAGTATTTT | CASSQGGARTSTDTQYF